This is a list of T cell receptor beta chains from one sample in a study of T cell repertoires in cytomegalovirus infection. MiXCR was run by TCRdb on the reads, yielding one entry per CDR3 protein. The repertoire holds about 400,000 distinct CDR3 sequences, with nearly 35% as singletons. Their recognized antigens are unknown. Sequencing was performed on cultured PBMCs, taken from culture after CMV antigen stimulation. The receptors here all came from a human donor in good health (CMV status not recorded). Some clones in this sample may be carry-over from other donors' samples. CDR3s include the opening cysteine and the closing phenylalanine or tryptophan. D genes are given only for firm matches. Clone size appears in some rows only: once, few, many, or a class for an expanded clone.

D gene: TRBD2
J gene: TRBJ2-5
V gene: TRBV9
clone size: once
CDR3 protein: CASSVAPPGTSGRGETQYF
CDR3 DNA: TGTGCCAGCAGCGTAGCACCTCCCGGGACTAGCGGGAGAGGGGAGACCCAGTACTTC

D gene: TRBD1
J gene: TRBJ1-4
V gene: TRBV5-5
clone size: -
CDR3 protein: CASSSRQGQSTNEKLFF
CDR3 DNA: TGTGCCAGCAGCTCACGACAGGGGCAATCAACTAATGAAAAACTGTTTTTT

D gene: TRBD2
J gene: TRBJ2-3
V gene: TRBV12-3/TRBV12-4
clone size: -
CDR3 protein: CASRKLAGSTDTQYF
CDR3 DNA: TGTGCCAGCAGGAAATTAGCGGGTAGCACAGATACGCAGTATTTT

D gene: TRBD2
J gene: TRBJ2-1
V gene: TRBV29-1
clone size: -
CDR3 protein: CSVSGGLAGAYEQFF
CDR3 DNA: TGCAGCGTGAGTGGGGGACTAGCGGGAGCTTACGAGCAGTTCTTC

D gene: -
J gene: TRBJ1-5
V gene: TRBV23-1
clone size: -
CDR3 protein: CASTIRDLNQPQHF
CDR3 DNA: TGCGCCAGCACTATCCGGGACTTAAATCAGCCCCAGCATTTT

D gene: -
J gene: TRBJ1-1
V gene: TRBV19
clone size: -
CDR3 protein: CASRSGVAEAFF
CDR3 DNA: TGTGCCAGTAGGTCGGGGGTGGCTGAAGCTTTCTTT

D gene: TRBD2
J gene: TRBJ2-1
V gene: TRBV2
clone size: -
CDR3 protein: CASSERLAGAYNEQFF
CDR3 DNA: TGTGCCAGCAGTGAACGACTAGCGGGAGCCTACAATGAGCAGTTCTTC

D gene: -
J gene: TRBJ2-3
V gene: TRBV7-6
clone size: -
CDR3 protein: CASTPSGASTDTQYF
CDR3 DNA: TGTGCCAGCACCCCCAGCGGAGCTAGCACAGATACGCAGTATTTT

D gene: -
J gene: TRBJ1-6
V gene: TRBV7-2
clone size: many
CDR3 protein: CASSPSIDSPLHF
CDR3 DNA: TGTGCCAGCAGCCCGTCGATCGATTCACCCCTCCACTTT

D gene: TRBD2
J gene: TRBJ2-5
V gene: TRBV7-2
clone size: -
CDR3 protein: CASSPGLEKRETQYF
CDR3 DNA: TGTGCCAGCAGTCCGGGACTAGAAAAGAGAGAGACCCAGTACTTC

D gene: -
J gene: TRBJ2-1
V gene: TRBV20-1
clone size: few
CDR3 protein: CSPLGRNYNEQFF
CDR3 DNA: TGCAGCCCTCTCGGAAGAAATTACAATGAGCAGTTCTTC

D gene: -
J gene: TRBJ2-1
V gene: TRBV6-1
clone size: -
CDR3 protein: CASSSQGPYGEQFF
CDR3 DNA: TGTGCCAGCAGCTCACAGGGCCCTTACGGTGAGCAGTTCTTC

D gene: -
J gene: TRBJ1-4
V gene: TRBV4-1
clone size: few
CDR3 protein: CASSQTAQGRKKLFF
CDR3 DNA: TGCGCCAGCAGCCAAACTGCGCAGGGGCGGAAAAAACTGTTTTTT

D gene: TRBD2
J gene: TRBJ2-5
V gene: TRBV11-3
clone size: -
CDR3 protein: CASSLPTSGKETQYF
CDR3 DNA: TGTGCCAGCAGCCTCCCAACTAGCGGAAAGGAGACCCAGTACTTC

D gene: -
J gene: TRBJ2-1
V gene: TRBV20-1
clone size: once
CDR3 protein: CSARDRGDEQFF
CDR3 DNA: TGCAGTGCTAGAGATAGGGGAGACGAGCAGTTCTTC

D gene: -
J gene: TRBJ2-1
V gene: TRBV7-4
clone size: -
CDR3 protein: CASSHREHNEQFF
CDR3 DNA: TGTGCCAGCTCGCACAGAGAACACAATGAGCAGTTCTTC

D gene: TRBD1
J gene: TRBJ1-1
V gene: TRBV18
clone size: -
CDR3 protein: CASSLRQGTIGNTEAFF
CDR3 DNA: TGTGCCAGCTCACTTCGACAGGGCACAATTGGGAACACTGAAGCTTTCTTT

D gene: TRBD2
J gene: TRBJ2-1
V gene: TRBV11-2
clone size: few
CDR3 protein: CASSKTGTRPNEQFF
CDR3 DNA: TGTGCCAGCAGCAAAACCGGGACTAGGCCCAATGAGCAGTTCTTC

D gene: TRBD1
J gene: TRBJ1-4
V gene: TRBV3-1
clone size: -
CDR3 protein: CASSQGYRGLDEKLFF
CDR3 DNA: TGTGCCAGCAGCCAAGGCTACAGGGGGCTGGATGAAAAACTGTTTTTT

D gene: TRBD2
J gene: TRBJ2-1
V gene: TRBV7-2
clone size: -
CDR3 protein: CASSPLAGESSNEQFF
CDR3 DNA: TGTGCCAGCAGTCCCCTTGCGGGAGAATCCTCCAATGAGCAGTTCTTC

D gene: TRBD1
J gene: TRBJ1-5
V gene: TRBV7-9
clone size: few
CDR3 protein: CASSEGQGDFQPQHF
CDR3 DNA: TGTGCCAGCAGCGAGGGACAGGGCGACTTTCAGCCCCAGCATTTT

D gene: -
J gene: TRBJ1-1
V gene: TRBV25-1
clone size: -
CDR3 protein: CASSERGNTEAFF
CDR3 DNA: TGTGCCAGCAGTGAACGGGGGAACACTGAAGCTTTCTTT

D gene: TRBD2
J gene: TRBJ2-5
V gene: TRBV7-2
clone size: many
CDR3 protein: CASSLGLAGVQETQYF
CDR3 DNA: TGTGCCAGCAGCCTGGGACTAGCGGGGGTTCAAGAGACCCAGTACTTC

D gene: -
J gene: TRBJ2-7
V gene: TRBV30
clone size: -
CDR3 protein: CAWSVARGEQYF
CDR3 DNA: TGTGCCTGGAGTGTAGCAAGGGGTGAGCAGTACTTC

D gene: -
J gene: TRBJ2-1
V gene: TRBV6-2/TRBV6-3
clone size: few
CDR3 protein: CASSYSTASRYNEQFF
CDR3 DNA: TGTGCCAGCAGTTACTCGACGGCTAGCCGATACAATGAGCAGTTCTTC

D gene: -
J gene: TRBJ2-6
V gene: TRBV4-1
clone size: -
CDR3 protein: CASSQLGGANVLTF
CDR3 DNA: TGCGCCAGCAGCCAATTAGGTGGGGCCAACGTCCTGACTTTC

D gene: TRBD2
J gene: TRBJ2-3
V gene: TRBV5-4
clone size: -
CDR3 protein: CASSSESSGRADTQYF
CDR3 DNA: TGTGCCAGCAGCTCGGAGTCTAGCGGGAGGGCAGATACGCAGTATTTT

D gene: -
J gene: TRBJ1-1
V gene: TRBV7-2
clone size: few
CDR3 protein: CASSTGRGSVNTEAFF
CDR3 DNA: TGTGCCAGCAGCACTGGGAGGGGTTCGGTGAACACTGAAGCTTTCTTT

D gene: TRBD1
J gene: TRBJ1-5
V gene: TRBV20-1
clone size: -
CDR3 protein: CSAAGTGVRRPQHF
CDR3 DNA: TGCAGTGCCGCCGGGACAGGGGTCCGACGGCCCCAGCATTTT

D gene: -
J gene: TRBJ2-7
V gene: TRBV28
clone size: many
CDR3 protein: CASSFSVTYEQYF
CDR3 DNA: TGTGCCAGCAGTTTTTCGGTTACCTACGAGCAGTACTTC

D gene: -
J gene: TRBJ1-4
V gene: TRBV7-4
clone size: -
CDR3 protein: CASSRRPRAPTTNEKLFF
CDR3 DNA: TGTGCCAGCAGCCGTAGGCCCAGGGCCCCCACAACTAATGAAAAACTGTTTTTT

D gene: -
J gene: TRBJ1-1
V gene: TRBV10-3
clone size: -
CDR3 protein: CAIRQGWGTEAFF
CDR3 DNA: TGTGCCATCAGACAGGGTTGGGGCACTGAAGCTTTCTTT

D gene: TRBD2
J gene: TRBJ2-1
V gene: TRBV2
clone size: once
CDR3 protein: CASSEGWRERHSEQFF
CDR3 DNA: TGTGCCAGCAGTGAGGGATGGCGGGAGAGACACAGTGAGCAGTTCTTC

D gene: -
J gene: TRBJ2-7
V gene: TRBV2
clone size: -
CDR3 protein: CASSDTYF
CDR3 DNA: TGTGCCAGCAGTGACACTTACTTC

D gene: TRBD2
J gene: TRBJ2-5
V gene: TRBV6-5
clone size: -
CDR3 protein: CASSYEVAGGPGETQYF
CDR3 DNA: TGTGCCAGCAGTTACGAGGTAGCGGGAGGGCCGGGGGAGACCCAGTACTTC

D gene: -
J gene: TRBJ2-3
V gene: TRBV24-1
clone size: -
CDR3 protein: CATSEAGEDTQYF
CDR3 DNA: TGTGCCACCAGTGAAGCCGGGGAAGATACGCAGTATTTT

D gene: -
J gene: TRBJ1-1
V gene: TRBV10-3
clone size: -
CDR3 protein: CAINPGSRAAEAFF
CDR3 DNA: TGTGCCATCAACCCGGGATCACGGGCCGCTGAAGCTTTCTTT

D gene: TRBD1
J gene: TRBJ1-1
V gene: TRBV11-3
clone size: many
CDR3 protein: CASSLARGQGSTEAFF
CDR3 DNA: TGTGCCAGCAGCTTAGCCCGGGGACAGGGGAGCACTGAAGCTTTCTTT

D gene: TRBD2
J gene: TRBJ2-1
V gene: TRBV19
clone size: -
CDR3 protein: CASIGLAGGYNEQFF
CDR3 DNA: TGTGCCAGTATAGGGTTAGCGGGAGGCTACAATGAGCAGTTCTTC

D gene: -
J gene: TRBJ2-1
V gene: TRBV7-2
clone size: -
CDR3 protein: CASSPSGYEQFF
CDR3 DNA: TGTGCCAGCAGCCCGAGCGGCTATGAGCAGTTCTTC

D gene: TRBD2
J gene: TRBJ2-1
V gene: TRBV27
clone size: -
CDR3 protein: CASSFGLAGHPYNEQFF
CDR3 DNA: TGTGCCAGCAGTTTCGGACTAGCGGGACACCCCTACAATGAGCAGTTCTTC

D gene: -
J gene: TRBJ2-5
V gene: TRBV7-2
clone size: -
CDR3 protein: CASSLSLGVWETQYF
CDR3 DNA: TGTGCCAGCAGCCTCAGTCTGGGGGTTTGGGAGACCCAGTACTTC

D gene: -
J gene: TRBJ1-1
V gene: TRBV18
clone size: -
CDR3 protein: CASSPSRDMNTEAFF
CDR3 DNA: TGTGCCAGCTCACCATCCAGGGACATGAACACTGAAGCTTTCTTT

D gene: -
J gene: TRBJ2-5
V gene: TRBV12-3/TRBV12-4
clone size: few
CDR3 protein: CASSLGQQTQYF
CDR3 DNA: TGTGCCAGCAGTCTGGGACAACAGACCCAGTACTTC

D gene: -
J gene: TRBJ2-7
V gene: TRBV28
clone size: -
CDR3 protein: CASNTLDSLTEQYF
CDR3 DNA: TGTGCCAGCAATACCCTGGACAGCCTCACCGAGCAGTACTTC

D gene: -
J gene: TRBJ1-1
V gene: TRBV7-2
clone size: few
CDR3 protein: CASSLVREGTTEAFF
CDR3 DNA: TGTGCCAGCAGCTTAGTGAGGGAGGGGACCACTGAAGCTTTCTTT

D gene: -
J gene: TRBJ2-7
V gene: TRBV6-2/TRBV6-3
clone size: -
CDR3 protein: CASSYGEPPEEQYF
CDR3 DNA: TGTGCCAGCAGTTATGGGGAACCCCCCGAAGAGCAGTACTTC

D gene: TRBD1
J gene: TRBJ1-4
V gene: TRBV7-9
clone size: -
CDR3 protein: CASSLWPTRQGGEKLFF
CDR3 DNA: TGTGCCAGCAGCTTATGGCCCACCAGACAGGGGGGGGAAAAACTGTTTTTT

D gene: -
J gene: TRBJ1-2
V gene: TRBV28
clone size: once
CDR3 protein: CASRDSSQGKGYTF
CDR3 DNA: TGTGCCAGCAGGGACAGTAGCCAGGGGAAGGGCTACACCTTC

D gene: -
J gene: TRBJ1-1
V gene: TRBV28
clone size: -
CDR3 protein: CASSGAGGAAFF
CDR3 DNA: TGTGCCAGCAGTGGAGCGGGGGGCGCGGCTTTCTTT

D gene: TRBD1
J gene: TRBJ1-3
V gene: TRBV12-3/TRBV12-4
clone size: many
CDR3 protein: CASSSGQTSGNTIYF
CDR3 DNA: TGTGCCAGCAGTTCGGGACAGACCTCTGGAAACACCATATATTTT

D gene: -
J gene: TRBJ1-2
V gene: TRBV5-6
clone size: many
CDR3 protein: CASSLGGIGGYGYTF
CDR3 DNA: TGTGCCAGCAGCTTGGGAGGAATAGGAGGATATGGCTACACCTTC

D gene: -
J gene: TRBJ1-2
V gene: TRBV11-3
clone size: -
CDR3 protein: CASSLSGHYGYTF
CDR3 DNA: TGTGCCAGCAGCCTATCTGGGCACTATGGCTACACCTTC

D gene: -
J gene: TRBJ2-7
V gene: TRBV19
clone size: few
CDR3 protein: CASSIESSYEQYF
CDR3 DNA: TGTGCCAGTAGTATCGAAAGCTCCTACGAGCAGTACTTC